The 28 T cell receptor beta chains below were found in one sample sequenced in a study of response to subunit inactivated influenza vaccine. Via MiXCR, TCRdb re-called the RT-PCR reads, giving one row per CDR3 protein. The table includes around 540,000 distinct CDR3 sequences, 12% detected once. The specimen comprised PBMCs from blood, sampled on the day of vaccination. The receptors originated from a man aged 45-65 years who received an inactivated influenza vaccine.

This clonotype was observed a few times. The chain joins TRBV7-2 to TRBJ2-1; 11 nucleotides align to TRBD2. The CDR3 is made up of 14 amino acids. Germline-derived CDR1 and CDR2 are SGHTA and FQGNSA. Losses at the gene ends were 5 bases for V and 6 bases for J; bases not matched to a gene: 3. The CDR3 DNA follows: TGTGCCAGCAGCCCGGGACTAGCGGCCAATGAGCAGTTCTTC. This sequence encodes CASSPGLAANEQFF.

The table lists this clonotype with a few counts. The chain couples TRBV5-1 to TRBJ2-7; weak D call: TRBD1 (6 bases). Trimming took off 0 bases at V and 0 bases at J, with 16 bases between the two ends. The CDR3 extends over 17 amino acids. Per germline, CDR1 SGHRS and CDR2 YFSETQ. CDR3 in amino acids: CASSLVPGDTLSYEQYF. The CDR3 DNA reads TGCGCCAGCAGCTTGGTCCCAGGGGACACCCTCTCCTACGAGCAGTACTTC.

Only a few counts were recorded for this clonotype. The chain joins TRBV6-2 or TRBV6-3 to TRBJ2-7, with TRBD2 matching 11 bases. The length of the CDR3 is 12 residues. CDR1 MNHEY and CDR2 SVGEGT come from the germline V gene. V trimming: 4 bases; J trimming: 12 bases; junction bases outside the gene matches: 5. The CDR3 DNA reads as TGTGCCAGCAGTTCTCCCGGGACTAGCGGGTACTTC. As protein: CASSSPGTSGYF.

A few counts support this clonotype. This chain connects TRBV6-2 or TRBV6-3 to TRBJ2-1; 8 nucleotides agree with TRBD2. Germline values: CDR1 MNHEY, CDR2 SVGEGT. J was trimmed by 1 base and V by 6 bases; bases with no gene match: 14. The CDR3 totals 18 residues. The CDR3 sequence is CASRLAVSLLPSYNEQFF. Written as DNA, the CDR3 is TGTGCCAGCAGACTAGCGGTTTCCTTACTTCCGTCCTACAATGAGCAGTTCTTC.

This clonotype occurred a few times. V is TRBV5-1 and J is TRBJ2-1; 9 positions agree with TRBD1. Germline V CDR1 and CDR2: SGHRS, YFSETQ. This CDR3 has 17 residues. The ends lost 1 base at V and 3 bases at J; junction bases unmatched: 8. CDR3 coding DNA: TGCGCCAGCAGCTTGCCCTCGGACAGGGGAGACTACAATGAGCAGTTCTTC. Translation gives CASSLPSDRGDYNEQFF.

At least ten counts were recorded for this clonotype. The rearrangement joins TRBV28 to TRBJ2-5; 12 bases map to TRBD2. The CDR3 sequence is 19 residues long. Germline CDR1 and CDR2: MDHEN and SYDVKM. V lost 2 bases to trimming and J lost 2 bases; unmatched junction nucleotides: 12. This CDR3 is CASSLGATSGRGGQETQYF. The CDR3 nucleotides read TGTGCCAGCAGTTTAGGAGCGACTAGCGGGAGAGGGGGACAAGAGACCCAGTACTTC.

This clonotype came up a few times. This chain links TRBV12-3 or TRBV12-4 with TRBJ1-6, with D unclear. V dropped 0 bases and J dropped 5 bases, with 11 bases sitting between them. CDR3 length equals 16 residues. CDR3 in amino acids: CASSLARRINNSPLHF. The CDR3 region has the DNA TGTGCCAGCAGTTTAGCGAGACGGATAAATAATTCACCCCTCCACTTT.

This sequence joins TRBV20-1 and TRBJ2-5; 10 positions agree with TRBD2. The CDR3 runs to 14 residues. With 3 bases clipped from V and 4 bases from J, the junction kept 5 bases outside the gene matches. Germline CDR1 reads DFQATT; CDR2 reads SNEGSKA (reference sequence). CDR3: CSASASGGPETQYF. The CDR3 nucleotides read TGCAGTGCTAGTGCTAGCGGGGGCCCAGAGACCCAGTACTTC.

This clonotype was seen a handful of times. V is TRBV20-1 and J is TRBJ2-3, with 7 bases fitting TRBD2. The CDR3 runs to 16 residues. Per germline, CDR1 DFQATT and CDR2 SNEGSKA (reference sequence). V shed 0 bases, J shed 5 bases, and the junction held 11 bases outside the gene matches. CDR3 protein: CSARDRPGRLKDTQYF. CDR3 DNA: TGCAGTGCTAGAGATCGGCCCGGGAGGCTTAAAGATACGCAGTATTTT.

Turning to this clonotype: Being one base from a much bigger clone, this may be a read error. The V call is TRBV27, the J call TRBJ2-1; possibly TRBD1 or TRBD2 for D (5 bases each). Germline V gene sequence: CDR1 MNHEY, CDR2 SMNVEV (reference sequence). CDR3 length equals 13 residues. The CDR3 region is CASAHGAYSEQFF. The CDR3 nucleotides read TGTGCCAGCGCGCACGGGGCGTACAGTGAGCAGTTCTTC.

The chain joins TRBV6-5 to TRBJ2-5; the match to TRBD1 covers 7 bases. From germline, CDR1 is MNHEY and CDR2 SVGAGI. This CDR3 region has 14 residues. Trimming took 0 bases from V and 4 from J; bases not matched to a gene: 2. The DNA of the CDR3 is TGTGCCAGCAGTTACTCGAACAGGGGAGAGACCCAGTACTTC. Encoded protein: CASSYSNRGETQYF.

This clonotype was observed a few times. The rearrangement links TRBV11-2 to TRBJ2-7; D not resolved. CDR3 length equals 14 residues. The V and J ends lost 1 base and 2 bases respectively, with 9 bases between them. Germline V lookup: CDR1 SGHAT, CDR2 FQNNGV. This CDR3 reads CASSLVAVTYEQYF. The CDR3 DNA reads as TGTGCCAGCAGCTTAGTGGCAGTCACCTACGAGCAGTACTTC. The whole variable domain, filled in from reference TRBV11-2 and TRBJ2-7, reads EAGVAQSPRYKIIEKRQSVAFWCNPISGHATLYWYQQILGQGPKLLIQFQNNGVVDDSQLPKDRFSAERLKGVDSTLKIQPAKLEDSAVYLCASSLVAVTYEQYFGPGTRLTVT.

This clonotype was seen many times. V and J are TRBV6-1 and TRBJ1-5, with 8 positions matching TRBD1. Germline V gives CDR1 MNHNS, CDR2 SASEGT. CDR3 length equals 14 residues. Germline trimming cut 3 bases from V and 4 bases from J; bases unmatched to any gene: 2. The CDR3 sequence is CASSDQGANQPQHF. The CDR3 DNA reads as TGTGCCAGCAGTGATCAGGGGGCGAATCAGCCCCAGCATTTT.

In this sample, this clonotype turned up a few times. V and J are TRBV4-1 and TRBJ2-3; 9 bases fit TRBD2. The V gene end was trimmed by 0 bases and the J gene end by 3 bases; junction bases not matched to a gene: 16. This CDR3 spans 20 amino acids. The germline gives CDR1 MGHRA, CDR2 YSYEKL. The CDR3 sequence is CASSQDVGGGAVLSTDTQYF. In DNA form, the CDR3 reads TGCGCCAGCAGCCAAGATGTCGGCGGGGGGGCCGTTTTATCGACAGATACGCAGTATTTT.

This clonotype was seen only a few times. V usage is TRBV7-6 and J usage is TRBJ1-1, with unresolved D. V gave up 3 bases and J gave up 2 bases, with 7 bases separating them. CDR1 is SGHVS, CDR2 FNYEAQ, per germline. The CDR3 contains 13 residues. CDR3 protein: CASSFQDNTEAFF. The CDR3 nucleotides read TGTGCCAGCAGCTTCCAGGACAACACTGAAGCTTTCTTT.

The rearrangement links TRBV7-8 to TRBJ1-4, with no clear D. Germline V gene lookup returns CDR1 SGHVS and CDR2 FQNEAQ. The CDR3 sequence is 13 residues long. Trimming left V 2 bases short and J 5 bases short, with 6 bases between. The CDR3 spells CASSLLRNEKLFF. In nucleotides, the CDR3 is TGTGCCAGCAGCTTACTCCGGAATGAAAAACTGTTTTTT.

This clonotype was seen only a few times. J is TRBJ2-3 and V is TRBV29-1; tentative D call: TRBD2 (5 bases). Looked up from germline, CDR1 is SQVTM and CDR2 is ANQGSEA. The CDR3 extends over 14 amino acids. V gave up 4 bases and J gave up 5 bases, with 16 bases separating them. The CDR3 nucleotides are TGCAGCGTTGGGACCGGGGTGAAGCAAGATACGCAGTATTTT. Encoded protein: CSVGTGVKQDTQYF.

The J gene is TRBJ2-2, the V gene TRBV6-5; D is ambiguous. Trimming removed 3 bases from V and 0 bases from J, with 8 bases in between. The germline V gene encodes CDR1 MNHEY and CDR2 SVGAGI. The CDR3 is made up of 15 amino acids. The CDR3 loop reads CASSYRTPNTGELFF. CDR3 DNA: TGTGCCAGCAGTTATCGTACGCCGAACACCGGGGAGCTGTTTTTT.

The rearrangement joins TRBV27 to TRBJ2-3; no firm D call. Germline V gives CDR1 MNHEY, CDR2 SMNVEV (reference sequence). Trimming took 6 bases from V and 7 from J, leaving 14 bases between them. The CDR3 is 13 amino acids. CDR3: CASRRPSSYTQYF. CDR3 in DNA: TGTGCCAGCAGACGCCCATCGTCGTATACGCAGTATTTT.

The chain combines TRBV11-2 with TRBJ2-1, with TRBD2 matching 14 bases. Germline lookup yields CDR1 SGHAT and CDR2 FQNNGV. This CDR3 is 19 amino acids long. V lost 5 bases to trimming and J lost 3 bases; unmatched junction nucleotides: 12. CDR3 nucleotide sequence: TGTGCCAGCAGCCCCCGACTAGCGGGGGGGCCTATGAACTACAATGAGCAGTTCTTC. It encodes CASSPRLAGGPMNYNEQFF.

DNA for the CDR3: TGTGCCAGCAGCCTGCCCATTTTGGAAGCCAAAAACATTCAGTACTTC. Protein: CASSLPILEAKNIQYF. The chain links TRBV11-3 to TRBJ2-4, with D unresolved. This CDR3 is built from 16 residues. Germline CDR1 and CDR2: SGHNT and YENEEA. V was shortened by 5 bases and J by 0 bases, with 14 bases between the two germline ends.

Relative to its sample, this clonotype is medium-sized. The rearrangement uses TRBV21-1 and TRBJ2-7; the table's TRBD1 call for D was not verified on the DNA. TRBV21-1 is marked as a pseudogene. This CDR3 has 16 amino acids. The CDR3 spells CASSKVRDRGNYEQYF. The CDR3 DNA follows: TGTGCCAGCAGCAAAGTACGGGACAGGGGAAACTACGAGCAGTACTTC.

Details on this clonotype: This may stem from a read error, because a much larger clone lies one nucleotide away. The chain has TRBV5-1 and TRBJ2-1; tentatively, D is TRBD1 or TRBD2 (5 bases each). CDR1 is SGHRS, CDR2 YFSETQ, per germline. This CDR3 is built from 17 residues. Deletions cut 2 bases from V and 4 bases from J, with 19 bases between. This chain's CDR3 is CASSFVSGQNQYNEQFF. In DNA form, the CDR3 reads TGCGCCAGCAGCTTCGTCAGCGGACAAAACCAATACAATGAGCAGTTCTTC.

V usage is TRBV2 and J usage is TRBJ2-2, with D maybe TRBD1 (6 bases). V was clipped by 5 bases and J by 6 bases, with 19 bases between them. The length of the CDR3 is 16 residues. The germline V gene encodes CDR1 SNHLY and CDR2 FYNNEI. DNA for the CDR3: TGTGCCAGCAGTCCGGGCCGCTTGGGGGCTGCCGGGGAGCTGTTTTTT. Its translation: CASSPGRLGAAGELFF.

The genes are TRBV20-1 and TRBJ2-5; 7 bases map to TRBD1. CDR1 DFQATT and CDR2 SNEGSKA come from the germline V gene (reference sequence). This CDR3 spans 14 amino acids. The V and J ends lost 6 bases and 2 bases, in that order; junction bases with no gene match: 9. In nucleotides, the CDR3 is TGCAGTGCCCCTGGGTGGGACAGTCAAGAGACCCAGTACTTC. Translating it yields CSAPGWDSQETQYF.

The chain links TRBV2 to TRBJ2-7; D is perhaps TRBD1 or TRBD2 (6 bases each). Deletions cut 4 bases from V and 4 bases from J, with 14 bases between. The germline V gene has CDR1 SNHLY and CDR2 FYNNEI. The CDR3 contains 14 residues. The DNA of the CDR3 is TGTGCCAGCAGTGGGATACAGGGAGGATACGAGCAGTACTTC. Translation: CASSGIQGGYEQYF.

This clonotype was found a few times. The CDR3 reads CASSKDRAQETQYF. Here the CDR3 DNA reads TGTGCCAGCAGTAAGGACAGGGCTCAAGAGACCCAGTACTTC. The rearrangement uses TRBV2 and TRBJ2-5; 8 nucleotides line up with TRBD1. Germline V gene data show CDR1 as SNHLY and CDR2 as FYNNEI. The CDR3 loop spans 14 amino acids. Unmatched junction bases numbered 4, after V lost 5 bases and J lost 2 bases.

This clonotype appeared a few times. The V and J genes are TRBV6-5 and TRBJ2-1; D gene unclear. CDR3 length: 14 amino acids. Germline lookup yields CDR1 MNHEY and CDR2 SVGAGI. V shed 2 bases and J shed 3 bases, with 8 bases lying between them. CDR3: CASSYLPFYNEQFF. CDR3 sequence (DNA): TGTGCCAGCAGTTACCTCCCGTTCTACAATGAGCAGTTCTTC.